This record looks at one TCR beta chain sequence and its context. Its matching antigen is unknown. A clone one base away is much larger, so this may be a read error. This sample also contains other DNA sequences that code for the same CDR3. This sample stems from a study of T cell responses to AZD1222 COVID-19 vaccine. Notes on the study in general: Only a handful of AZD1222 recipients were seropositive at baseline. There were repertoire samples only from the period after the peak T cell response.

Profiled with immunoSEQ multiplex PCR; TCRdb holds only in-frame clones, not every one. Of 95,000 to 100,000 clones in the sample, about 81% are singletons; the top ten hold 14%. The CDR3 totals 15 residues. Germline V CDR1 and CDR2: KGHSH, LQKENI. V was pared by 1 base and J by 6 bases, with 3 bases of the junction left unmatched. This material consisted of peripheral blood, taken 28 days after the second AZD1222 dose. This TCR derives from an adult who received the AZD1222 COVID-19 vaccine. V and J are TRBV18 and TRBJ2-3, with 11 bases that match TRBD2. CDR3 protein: CASSPRPSGRDTQYF. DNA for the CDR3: TGTGCCAGCTCACCACGTCCTAGCGGGAGGGATACGCAGTATTTT.